The 9 T cell receptor beta chains in this list originate from one sample, sequenced in a study of Graves' ophthalmopathy and Graves' hyperthyroidism. The sequenced template was RNA, covering the TCR beta CDR3 region. RT-PCR in the first round used HTBI primers; a second-round multiplex PCR followed. TCRdb fed the multiplex PCR reads into MiXCR, producing one record per CDR3 protein. Of about 400,000 distinct CDR3 sequences listed, around 17% are singletons. Sequenced material: peripheral blood. These receptors all stem from a woman in her late teens or twenties with Graves' ophthalmopathy.

About this clonotype: A junction boundary mismatches the germline segment, possibly from a read error. The V call is TRBV11-2, the J call TRBJ2-7, with D possibly TRBD2 on 6 matching bases. The CDR3 runs to 14 residues. CDR1 is SGHAT, CDR2 FQNNGV, per germline. For the CDR3, the DNA is TGTGTCAGCAGCTTGGAGGGGAGCTCCTACGAGCAGTACTTC. Amino acid sequence: CVSSLEGSSYEQYF.

This clonotype has a count of ten or more. DNA of the CDR3: TGCGCCAGCAGCCAAGTTACGGGGAAACCCAATGAAGCTTTCTTT. Translating gives CASSQVTGKPNEAFF. J is TRBJ1-1 and V is TRBV4-1; no clear D gene. CDR1 MGHRA and CDR2 YSYEKL come from the germline V gene. This CDR3 region has 15 residues. V lost 1 base and J lost 7, with 16 bases in between.

On this clonotype itself: Possible read error: a much larger clone is one base away. The chain couples TRBV7-2 to TRBJ2-7, with D perhaps matching TRBD1 or TRBD2 (7 bases each). CDR1 and CDR2 from the germline V gene are SGHTA and FQGNSA. This CDR3 region has 15 residues. CDR3 in amino acids: CASSAQGGPSYERYF. CDR3 sequence (DNA): TGTGCCAGCAGCGCCCAGGGGGGGCCCTCCTACGAGCGGTACTTC.

The rearrangement links TRBV6-5 to TRBJ2-5; D is possibly TRBD1 (5 bases). V lost 0 bases, J lost 1 base, and 9 bases lay in between. Germline values: CDR1 MNHEY, CDR2 SVGAGI. This CDR3 has 15 residues. In nucleotides, the CDR3 is TGTGCCAGCAGTTACTCCCGACAGAGCCAAGAGACCCAGTACTTC. It specifies CASSYSRQSQETQYF.

This clonotype was counted many times. This rearrangement joins TRBV10-3 to TRBJ2-5; the D gene is possibly TRBD2 (5 bases). CDR3 length: 15 residues. Germline assignment: CDR1 ENHRY and CDR2 SYGVKD. Trimming pared 5 bases from V and 3 bases from J, leaving 16 bases between. The CDR3 reads CAISLAAGGKETQYF. CDR3 sequence (DNA): TGTGCCATCAGTCTTGCGGCGGGCGGAAAAGAGACCCAGTACTTC.

The chain has TRBV6-1 and TRBJ1-1, with 9 bases lining up with TRBD1. Trimming at V came to 3 bases and at J to 5 bases, leaving 4 bases not matched to a gene. CDR1 is MNHNS, CDR2 SASEGT, per germline. This CDR3 has 14 amino acids. Here the CDR3 DNA reads TGTGCCAGCAGTGAGGACAGGGGAGTAACTGAAGCTTTCTTT. This codes for CASSEDRGVTEAFF.

There are many counts of this clonotype. J is TRBJ1-5 and V is TRBV7-8; TRBD1 agrees at 8 bases. The germline gives CDR1 SGHVS, CDR2 FQNEAQ. This CDR3 has 15 amino acids. V shed 4 bases, J shed 5 bases, and the junction held 7 bases outside the gene matches. The chain's CDR3 is CASSSPGGADQPQHF. The CDR3 DNA sequence: TGTGCCAGCAGCTCCCCAGGGGGCGCGGATCAGCCCCAGCATTTT.

The CDR3 region is CSVPDRGDNYGYTF. CDR3 DNA: TGCAGCGTCCCGGACAGGGGGGATAACTATGGCTACACCTTC. This sequence joins TRBV29-1 and TRBJ1-2; 10 bases are a match to TRBD1. CDR1 is SQVTM, CDR2 ANQGSEA, per germline. With V trimmed by 6 bases and J by 1 base, 5 bases remained unmatched. CDR3 length: 14 residues.

This chain uses TRBV7-8 with TRBJ1-1, with 7 nucleotides matching TRBD1. CDR3 length: 14 amino acids. The V and J ends lost 4 bases and 4 bases, in that order; junction bases with no gene match: 6. The germline V gene has CDR1 SGHVS and CDR2 FQNEAQ. Written as DNA, the CDR3 is TGTGCCAGCAGCTCGCCAGGGGGGGGCACTGAAGCTTTCTTT. It specifies CASSSPGGGTEAFF.